The 27 T cell receptor beta chains presented below share a single source sample, sequenced in a study of control samples from healthy donors and cancer patients. The repertoire was sequenced with immunoSEQ multiplex PCR; TCRdb's copy has only in-frame clones and lacks some. The repertoire consists of around 130,000 clones, with roughly 94% occurring once and the leading ten covering 3.6%. Material for sequencing was blood. Receptors originate from a man in his thirties or forties in good health.

This chain connects TRBV7-8 to TRBJ2-4, with a tentative D call TRBD1 (7 bases). The CDR3 consists of 13 residues. In germline, CDR1 is SGHVS, CDR2 FQNEAQ. Trimming shortened V by 5 bases and J by 7 bases, and 12 bases separated the two germline ends. CDR3 sequence: CASSRGDSNIQYF. In DNA, the CDR3 is TGTGCCAGCAGCCGCGGGGACAGCAACATTCAGTACTTC.

A few counts support this clone. The rearrangement links TRBV10-3 to TRBJ1-3, with TRBD1 identical over 9 bases. CDR1 and CDR2 (germline): ENHRY, SYGVKD. Trimming at V came to 8 bases and at J to 4 bases, leaving 6 bases not matched to a gene. The CDR3 has 14 residues. As DNA, the CDR3 is TGTGCCATCGCTGGGACAGGGTCCGGAAACACCATATATTTT. Translation: CAIAGTGSGNTIYF.

The chain has TRBV5-6 and TRBJ2-7, with TRBD2 identical over 7 bases. The CDR3 is 14 residues long. Germline CDR1 is SGHDT and CDR2 is YYEEEE. V trimming: 4 bases; J trimming: 4 bases; junction bases outside the gene matches: 8. The CDR3 region is CASSRGVGMYEQYF. As DNA, the CDR3 is TGTGCCAGCAGCCGGGGGGTAGGGATGTACGAGCAGTACTTC.

The chain has TRBV30 and TRBJ1-5; the D gene is possibly TRBD1 (6 bases). The V gene lost 0 bases and the J gene lost 1 base, with 16 bases spanning the gap. CDR3 size: 17 residues. CDR1 and CDR2 from the germline V gene are GTSNPN and SVGIG (reference sequence). CDR3 in DNA: TGTGCCTGGAGTGTACGGGGGGGGGCGTTCAGCAATCAGCCCCAGCATTTT. Amino acids: CAWSVRGGAFSNQPQHF.

This rearrangement joins TRBV3-1 (or the pseudogene TRBV3-2) to TRBJ2-5, with 11 bases matching TRBD1. With 5 bases clipped from V and 0 bases from J, the junction kept 2 bases outside the gene matches. The CDR3 spans 15 residues. Germline V CDR1 and CDR2: LGHDT, YNNKEL (reference sequence). CDR3 region: CASSKGQGDQETQYF. Here the CDR3 DNA reads TGTGCCAGCAGCAAGGGACAGGGGGACCAAGAGACCCAGTACTTC.

The chain links TRBV14 to TRBJ2-7; maybe TRBD2 (6 bases). Germline CDR1 and CDR2: SGHDN and FVKESK. This CDR3 has 17 amino acids. V dropped 0 bases and J dropped 3 bases, with 18 bases sitting between them. The CDR3 DNA follows: TGTGCCAGCAGCCAAGAGGCCCGCGGGGTTAGGTACTACGAGCAGTACTTC. It encodes CASSQEARGVRYYEQYF.

This clone was counted only a few times. This chain joins TRBV7-9 and TRBJ1-1; maybe TRBD1 (6 bases). The CDR3 is made up of 15 amino acids. V dropped 5 bases and J dropped 4 bases, with 17 bases sitting between them. The germline V gene has CDR1 SEHNR and CDR2 FQNEAQ (reference sequence). The CDR3 loop reads CASSAPWGPGTEAFF. The CDR3 DNA is TGTGCCAGCAGCGCCCCGTGGGGGCCGGGCACTGAAGCTTTCTTT.

The chain has TRBV15 and TRBJ2-1; TRBD2 agrees at 8 bases. Germline loops: CDR1 LNHNV, CDR2 YYDKDF (reference sequence). The junction had 10 bases not matched to a gene; V was cut back by 3 bases and J by 3 bases. The CDR3 contains 17 residues. The CDR3 loop reads CATSSAQRGGLYNEQFF. The CDR3 region has the DNA TGTGCCACCAGCAGTGCACAACGGGGGGGCCTCTACAATGAGCAGTTCTTC.

This sequence joins TRBV14 and TRBJ1-2, with D possibly being TRBD1 (5 bases). The CDR3 totals 12 residues. Trimming removed 1 base from V and 8 bases from J, with 8 bases in between. Germline assignment: CDR1 SGHDN and CDR2 FVKESK. DNA of the CDR3: TGTGCCAGCAGCCAAGCAGGGTGGGGCTACACCTTC. Its protein is CASSQAGWGYTF. The full variable domain, completed using reference TRBV14 and TRBJ1-2, is EAGVTQFPSHSVIEKGQTVTLRCDPISGHDNLYWYRRVMGKEIKFLLHFVKESKQDESGMPNNRFLAERTGGTYSTLKVQPAELEDSGVYFCASSQAGWGYTFGSGTRLTVV.

This clone appeared once. The chain carries TRBV28 and TRBJ2-1; D is possibly TRBD1 (5 bases). Germline V gene data show CDR1 as MDHEN and CDR2 as SYDVKM. Trimming pared 1 base from V and 0 bases from J, leaving 13 bases between. The CDR3 totals 17 residues. The CDR3 loop is CASSLYRQLSSYNEQFF. CDR3 in DNA: TGTGCCAGCAGTTTATACCGACAGCTGAGCTCCTACAATGAGCAGTTCTTC. The complete variable domain, with remaining parts taken from reference TRBV28 and TRBJ2-1, reads DVKVTQSSRYLVKRTGEKVFLECVQDMDHENMFWYRQDPGLGLRLIYFSYDVKMKEKGDIPEGYSVSREKKERFSLILESASTNQTSMYLCASSLYRQLSSYNEQFFGPGTRLTVL.

This sequence joins TRBV11-3 and TRBJ2-2, with D perhaps matching TRBD2 (7 bases). The CDR3 contains 15 residues. Trimming removed 6 bases at V and 1 base at J, with 12 bases between. Germline V gene data show CDR1 as SGHNT and CDR2 as YENEEA. DNA for the CDR3: TGTGCCAGCAGTTCGGGGGGCAAGAACACCGGGGAGCTGTTTTTT. Translated: CASSSGGKNTGELFF.

The chain employs TRBV4-1 and TRBJ2-7; no clear D gene. The CDR3 covers 15 residues. The germline V and J ends were trimmed by 3 bases and 3 bases, with 15 bases remaining between them. CDR1 is MGHRA, CDR2 YSYEKL, per germline. The CDR3 bases are TGCGCCAGCAGCCACGACAAGTCTGCCTTCTACGAGCAGTACTTC. It translates to CASSHDKSAFYEQYF.

The chain links TRBV2 to TRBJ1-6, with 10 bases identical to TRBD1. This CDR3 region has 15 residues. V dropped 6 bases and J dropped 9; count of bases not matched to a gene: 8. The germline V gene has CDR1 SNHLY and CDR2 FYNNEI. The CDR3: CASRGTGVRFSPLHF. CDR3 coding DNA: TGTGCCAGCAGAGGGACAGGGGTGAGGTTTTCACCCCTCCACTTT.

The J gene is TRBJ1-4, the V gene TRBV11-2; 8 bases align to TRBD1. Per germline, CDR1 SGHAT and CDR2 FQNNGV. The trim removed 4 bases at V and 4 bases at J, leaving 8 bases unmatched. The CDR3 runs 16 residues. The chain's CDR3 is CASSSWVDRDNEKLFF. In DNA form, the CDR3 reads TGTGCCAGCAGCTCCTGGGTGGACAGGGATAATGAAAAACTGTTTTTT.

The genes are TRBV5-6 and TRBJ2-4; D tentatively fits TRBD1 or TRBD2 (7 bases each). Trimming removed 1 base from V and 12 bases from J, with 17 bases in between. Germline assignment: CDR1 SGHDT and CDR2 YYEEEE. This CDR3 is 14 amino acids long. The DNA of the CDR3 is TGTGCCAGCAGCTTGAGAAGGGAGGGGGCACCTCAGTACTTC. Its protein is CASSLRREGAPQYF.

The chain links TRBV7-2 to TRBJ1-4; D gene unclear. This CDR3 has 14 residues. Germline-derived CDR1 and CDR2 are SGHTA and FQGNSA. V lost 1 base and J lost 5, with 8 bases in between. The DNA for the CDR3 is TGTGCCAGCAGCTTAGGGGCTGGGAATGAAAAACTGTTTTTT. Translated, it gives CASSLGAGNEKLFF.

The rearrangement links TRBV7-9 to TRBJ2-1; 7 bases fit TRBD2. The CDR3 consists of 17 residues. With V trimmed by 5 bases and J by 2 bases, 12 bases remained unmatched. CDR1 is SEHNR, CDR2 FQNEAQ, per germline (reference sequence). CDR3 in DNA: TGTGCCAGCAGCGCAATACTAACGGGGGGACCCTACAATGAGCAGTTCTTC. Translating it yields CASSAILTGGPYNEQFF.

This rearrangement joins TRBV11-2 to TRBJ1-6, with D possibly matching TRBD1 (6 bases). Germline lookup yields CDR1 SGHAT and CDR2 FQNNGV. The CDR3 runs 14 residues. V was cut by 5 bases and J by 10 bases, with 15 bases left in between. This chain's CDR3 is CASSVTGSHSPLHF. Here the CDR3 DNA reads TGTGCCAGCAGCGTTACAGGGTCCCACTCACCCCTCCACTTT.

This clone was recorded only once. This sequence joins TRBV30 and TRBJ1-2, with D unresolved. Germline CDR1 is GTSNPN and CDR2 is SVGIG (reference sequence). V lost 0 bases and J 3 bases, leaving 8 bases between the germline ends. The CDR3 runs 13 residues. CDR3 bases: TGTGCCTGGAGTGTAAGGGCGGACTATGGCTACACCTTC. As protein: CAWSVRADYGYTF.

The chain links TRBV6-5 to TRBJ2-7, with D perhaps TRBD2 (6 bases). From germline, CDR1 is MNHEY and CDR2 SVGAGI. CDR3 size: 14 residues. V lost 9 bases to trimming and J lost 1 base, with 16 bases between them. The chain's CDR3 is CASGTPGVSYEQYF. The CDR3 DNA is TGTGCCAGTGGCACCCCGGGGGTATCCTACGAGCAGTACTTC.

This chain uses TRBV20-1 with TRBJ1-6, with a weak D call TRBD1 (6 bases). The CDR3 runs to 14 residues. V was clipped by 3 bases and J by 7 bases, with 13 bases between them. The germline CDR1 and CDR2 sequences are DFQATT and SNEGSKA (reference sequence). The CDR3 coding sequence is TGCAGTGCTAGTGGGCCAGGGGTCAATTCACCCCTCCACTTT. It yields the protein CSASGPGVNSPLHF.

The V call is TRBV5-1, the J call TRBJ2-7; D tentatively fits TRBD1 or TRBD2 (5 bases each). CDR1 is SGHRS and CDR2 is YFSETQ in the germline V gene. There are 14 residues in the CDR3. With 0 bases removed from V and 1 base from J, the gap between germline ends came to 8 bases. CDR3 DNA sequence: TGCGCCAGCAGCTTGGGGGACGGTTCCTACGAGCAGTACTTC. The encoded protein is CASSLGDGSYEQYF.

For the CDR3, the DNA is TGTGCCAGCAGCGTAGAGGGGGGCTCCTACAATGAGCAGTTCTTC. Translated: CASSVEGGSYNEQFF. The rearrangement joins TRBV9 to TRBJ2-1; D may be TRBD1 or TRBD2 (6 bases each). This CDR3 region has 15 residues. Looked up from germline, CDR1 is SGDLS and CDR2 is YYNGEE. Trimming removed 0 bases from V and 0 bases from J, with 7 bases in between.

The rearrangement links TRBV29-1 to TRBJ1-1; D perhaps matches TRBD1 (6 bases). Germline V gene lookup returns CDR1 SQVTM and CDR2 ANQGSEA. This CDR3 is 14 amino acids long. Trimming cost V 6 bases and J 4 bases, with 18 bases left between them. CDR3 protein: CSVRSQGSITEAFF. CDR3 nucleotide sequence: TGCAGCGTAAGATCTCAGGGGTCGATCACTGAAGCTTTCTTT.

The chain carries TRBV5-4 and TRBJ1-6; 9 bases line up with TRBD1. Germline CDR1 SGHNT, CDR2 YYREEE (reference sequence). CDR3 length: 15 residues. Trimming removed 0 bases from V and 7 bases from J; junction bases left unmatched: 2. CDR3: CASSLGGTGNSPLHF. CDR3 coding DNA: TGTGCCAGCAGCTTGGGGGGGACAGGGAATTCACCCCTCCACTTT.

The V call is TRBV27, the J call TRBJ1-2; 9 bases are shared with TRBD1. From germline, CDR1 is MNHEY and CDR2 SMNVEV (reference sequence). The CDR3 runs 14 residues. The junction had 6 bases not matched to a gene; V was cut back by 4 bases and J by 6 bases. In nucleotides, the CDR3 is TGTGCCAGCAGTTCTAGACAGGGGGTTAATGGCTACACCTTC. This codes for CASSSRQGVNGYTF.

The chain links TRBV6-1 to TRBJ1-6; unclear D gene. The CDR3 is 12 residues long. V was cut by 2 bases and J by 12 bases, with 8 bases left in between. The germline V gene encodes CDR1 MNHNS and CDR2 SASEGT. The CDR3 region is CASSEFLEPLHF. The CDR3 DNA sequence: TGTGCCAGCAGTGAATTCTTAGAACCCCTCCACTTT.